This TCR beta chain is from a study of response to subunit inactivated influenza vaccine. TCRdb redid the calling of the RT-PCR reads with MiXCR, one entry per CDR3 protein. The data hold 400,000 to 650,000 distinct CDR3 sequences, with roughly 7.6% observed a single time. Study-wide findings and caveats: The study's authors posited that every seasonal influenza vaccination enlists few new T cells.

Germline CDR1 reads LGHDT; CDR2 reads YNNKEL (reference sequence). The J segment lost 5 bases and the V segment lost 1 base, leaving 5 bases of the junction unmatched. The CDR3 consists of 14 residues. Of note for this clonotype: Its cognate antigen is unknown.

The source is a man aged 45 to 70 who received an inactivated influenza vaccine. Material: PBMCs from blood, obtained less than 30 months after vaccination. This chain links TRBV3-1 with TRBJ2-7, with 7 bases aligning to TRBD1. This CDR3 reads CASSQARGRHEQYF. CDR3 sequence (DNA): TGTGCCAGCAGCCAAGCAAGGGGGCGTCACGAGCAGTACTTC.